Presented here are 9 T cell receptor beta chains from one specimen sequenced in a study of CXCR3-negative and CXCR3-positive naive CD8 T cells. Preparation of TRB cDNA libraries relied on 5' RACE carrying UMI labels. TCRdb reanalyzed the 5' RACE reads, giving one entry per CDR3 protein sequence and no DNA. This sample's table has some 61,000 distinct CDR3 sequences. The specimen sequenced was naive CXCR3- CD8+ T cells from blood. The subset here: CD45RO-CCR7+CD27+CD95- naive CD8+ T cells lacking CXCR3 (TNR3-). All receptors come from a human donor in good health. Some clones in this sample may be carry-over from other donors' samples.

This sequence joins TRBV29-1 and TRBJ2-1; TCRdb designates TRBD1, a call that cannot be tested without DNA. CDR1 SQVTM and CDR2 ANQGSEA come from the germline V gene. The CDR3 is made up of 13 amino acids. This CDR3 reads CSVEGAPYNEQFF.

The CDR3 reads CASSFYGQGGEAFF. This chain links TRBV27 with TRBJ1-1; there is no DNA to check the TCRdb D call of TRBD1. Germline CDR1 and CDR2: MNHEY and SMNVEV (reference sequence). The CDR3 spans 14 residues.

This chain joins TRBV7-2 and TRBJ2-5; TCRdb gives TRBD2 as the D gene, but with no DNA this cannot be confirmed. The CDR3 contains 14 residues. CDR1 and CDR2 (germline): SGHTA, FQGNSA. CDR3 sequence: CASSPWTGQETQYF.

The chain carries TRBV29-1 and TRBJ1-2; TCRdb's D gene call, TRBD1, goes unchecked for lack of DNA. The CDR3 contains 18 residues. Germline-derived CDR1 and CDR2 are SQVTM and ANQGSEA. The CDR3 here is CSVLNYRQGEGLSYGYTF.

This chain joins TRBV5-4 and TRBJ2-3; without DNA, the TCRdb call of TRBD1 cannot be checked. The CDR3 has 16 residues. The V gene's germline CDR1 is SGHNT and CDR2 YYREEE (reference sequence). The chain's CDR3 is CASSPSPGDLTDTQYF. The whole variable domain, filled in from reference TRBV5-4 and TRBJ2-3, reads ETGVTQSPTHLIKTRGQQVTLRCSSQSGHNTVSWYQQALGQGPQFIFQYYREEENGRGNFPPRFSGLQFPNYSSELNVNALELDDSALYLCASSPSPGDLTDTQYFGPGTRLTVL.

CDR3 in amino acids: CASSSSYEQYF. The rearrangement joins TRBV5-1 to TRBJ2-7. CDR1 is SGHRS, CDR2 YFSETQ, per germline. The CDR3 covers 11 residues. The variable domain in full, completed from reference TRBV5-1 and TRBJ2-7, reads KAGVTQTPRYLIKTRGQQVTLSCSPISGHRSVSWYQQTPGQGLQFLFEYFSETQRNKGNFPGRFSGRQFSNSRSEMNVSTLELGDSALYLCASSSSYEQYFGPGTRLTVT.

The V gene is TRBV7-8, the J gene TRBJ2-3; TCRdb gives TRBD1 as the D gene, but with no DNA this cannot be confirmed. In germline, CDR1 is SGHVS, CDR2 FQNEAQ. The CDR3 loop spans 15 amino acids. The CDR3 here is CASSVNPPGTDTQYF.

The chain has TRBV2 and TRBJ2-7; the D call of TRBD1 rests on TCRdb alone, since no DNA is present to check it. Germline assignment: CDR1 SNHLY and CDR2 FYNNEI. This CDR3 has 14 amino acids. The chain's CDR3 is CASRRTGGAYEQYF. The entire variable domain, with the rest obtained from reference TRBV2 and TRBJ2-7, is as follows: EPEVTQTPSHQVTQMGQEVILRCVPISNHLYFYWYRQILGQKVEFLVSFYNNEISEKSEIFDDQFSVERPDGSNFTLKIRSTKLEDSAMYFCASRRTGGAYEQYFGPGTRLTVT.

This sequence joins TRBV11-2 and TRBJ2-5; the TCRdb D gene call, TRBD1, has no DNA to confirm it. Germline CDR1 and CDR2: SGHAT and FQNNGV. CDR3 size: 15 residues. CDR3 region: CASSLDSTGSETQYF. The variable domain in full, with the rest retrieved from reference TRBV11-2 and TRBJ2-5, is EAGVAQSPRYKIIEKRQSVAFWCNPISGHATLYWYQQILGQGPKLLIQFQNNGVVDDSQLPKDRFSAERLKGVDSTLKIQPAKLEDSAVYLCASSLDSTGSETQYFGPGTRLLVL.